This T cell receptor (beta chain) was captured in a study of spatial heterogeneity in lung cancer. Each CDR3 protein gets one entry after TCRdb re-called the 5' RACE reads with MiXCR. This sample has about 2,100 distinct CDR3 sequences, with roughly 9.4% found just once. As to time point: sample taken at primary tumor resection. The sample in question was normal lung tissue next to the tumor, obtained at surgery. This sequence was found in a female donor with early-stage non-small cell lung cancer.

DNA for the CDR3: TGCGCCAGCAGCCAAGATCCAAAGGGGGACAAGGGACATCAGCCCCAGCATTTT. As protein: CASSQDPKGDKGHQPQHF. This chain links TRBV4-1 with TRBJ1-5, with D maybe TRBD1 (6 bases). The CDR3 consists of 18 residues. Germline assignment: CDR1 MGHRA and CDR2 YSYEKL. The ends were cut back, 0 bases at V and 5 bases at J, with 20 bases in the middle.